This TCR beta chain was identified in a study of T-cell reconstitution after alpha-beta-depleted transplantation in children. CDR1 and CDR2 (germline): SQVTM, ANQGSEA. The CDR3 runs to 13 residues. V dropped 5 bases and J dropped 4 bases, with 15 bases sitting between them. Findings of the study overall: TCRbeta diversity was high at day 60 in some patients (a result of surviving recipient T cells and thymic progenitors). T-cell counts and diversity at one year following transplant were attributed mainly to newly produced T cells. As was reported, about two months after transplant, alpha-beta T cells came from several hundred expanded graft clones.

The authors prepared the TCRbeta library with unique molecular identifiers. A single record per CDR3 protein comes from TCRdb applying MiXCR to the PCR reads. The sample shows 550,000 to 800,000 distinct CDR3 sequences, over 10% of them seen only once. The table lists this clonotype with many counts. The target antigen is unknown. The sequence came from a girl aged 2 to 10 with congenital amegakaryocytic thrombocytopenia, due to receive a stem cell transplant. This rearrangement joins TRBV29-1 to TRBJ2-7; D remains unclear. The material sequenced was PBMCs, taken before TCRalphabeta/CD19-depleted stem cell transplant. The DNA of the CDR3 is TGCAGCGTTTACGAAGGGAAGGGTTACGAGCAGTACTTC. Protein product: CSVYEGKGYEQYF.